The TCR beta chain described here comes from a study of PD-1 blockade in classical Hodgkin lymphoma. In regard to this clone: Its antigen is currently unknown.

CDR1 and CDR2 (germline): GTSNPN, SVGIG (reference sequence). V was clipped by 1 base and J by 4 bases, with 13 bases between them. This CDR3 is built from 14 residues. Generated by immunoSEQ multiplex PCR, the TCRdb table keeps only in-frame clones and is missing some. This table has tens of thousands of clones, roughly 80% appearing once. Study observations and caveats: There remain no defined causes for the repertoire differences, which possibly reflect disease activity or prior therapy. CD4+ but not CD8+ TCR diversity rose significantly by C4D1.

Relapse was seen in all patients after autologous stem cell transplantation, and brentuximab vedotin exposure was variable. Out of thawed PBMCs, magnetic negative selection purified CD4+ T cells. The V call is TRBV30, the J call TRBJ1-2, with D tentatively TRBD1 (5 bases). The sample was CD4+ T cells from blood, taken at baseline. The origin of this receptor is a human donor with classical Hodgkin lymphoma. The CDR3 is CAWSGWGVGYGYTF. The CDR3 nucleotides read TGTGCCTGGAGTGGGTGGGGCGTCGGCTATGGCTACACCTTC.